The sequence of this TCR beta chain was determined in a study of Ad26.COV2.S vaccination and SARS-CoV-2 variants. On the study more broadly: This donor came from the COV1001 trial of Ad26.COV2.S.

As for treatment: about 20 received Ad26.COV2.S at low or high dose, single or two shots; several received placebo; per-sample allocation not given. After the first vaccine or placebo injection, samples were drawn on day 63. Assay used: immunoSEQ multiplex PCR; TCRdb lists only in-frame clones, some missing. The sample consists of 410,000 or so clones, 75% to 95% of them appearing once. V was cut by 0 bases and J by 6 bases, with 15 bases left in between. Germline V gives CDR1 SGHRS, CDR2 YFSETQ. This CDR3 is 15 amino acids long. The source was peripheral blood, collected in a trial of Ad26.COV2.S vaccine versus placebo. The gene calls are TRBV5-1 and TRBJ1-2; a possible D gene is TRBD1 (6 bases). This sequence originates from a person aged 18-60 years who received the Ad26.COV2.S COVID-19 vaccine or a placebo. The chain's CDR3 is CASSLASGGANGYTF. CDR3 coding DNA: TGCGCCAGCAGCTTGGCCTCGGGGGGCGCGAATGGCTACACCTTC.